The present entry profiles one T cell receptor (beta chain) with its context. CDR1 is SGHDT and CDR2 is YYEEEE in the germline V gene. CDR3 length: 17 amino acids. V lost 0 bases and J lost 5; bases outside the gene matches: 8. Per the study methods: Quantification of nucleated cells was approximated via reference gene primer amplification. Repertoires were generated with immunoSEQ multiplex PCR, while TCRdb's copy carries only in-frame clones and drops some. V, J and clone size were drawn from that table, and D and trimming were deduced from the DNA. The sample shows approximately 53,000 clones, roughly 82% of them seen only once. The sample belongs to a study of blood T cell repertoires in COVID-19. Overall study: From the United States, Italy and Spain came samples of acute and convalescent COVID-19. Nucleic acid was either cDNA or gDNA, and it came from T cells, B-cell-depleted T cells, or PBMCs.

The TCR sequence derives from a woman aged 60-75 years with acute or convalescent COVID-19. The J gene is TRBJ2-5, the V gene TRBV5-6; 12 bases map to TRBD1. Sequences were obtained from peripheral blood. CDR3 in amino acids: CASSLGPGQGALETQYF. CDR3 in DNA: TGTGCCAGCAGCTTGGGGCCGGGACAGGGGGCGTTGGAGACCCAGTACTTC.